The source of this TCR beta chain is a study of human T cells and chemical hapten exposure. TCRdb passed the RACE reads through MiXCR, listing each CDR3 protein once. The sample yields roughly 94,000 distinct CDR3 sequences, 7% to 10% seen once. At least ten counts were recorded for this clonotype. The V and J ends lost 8 bases and 0 bases respectively, with 13 bases between them. Looked up from germline, CDR1 is MDHEN and CDR2 is SYDVKM. This CDR3 is built from 15 residues. The time point was: patch test 2, 6 weeks after DPC sensitization. Treatment defined: therapeutic diphenylcyclopropenone sensitization with weekly scalp DPC.

The clonotype comes from a middle-aged woman with alopecia areata. Some clones in this sample may be carry-over from other donors' samples. Specimen: whole blood, collected in connection with sensitization to the hapten diphenylcyclopropenone (DPC). This chain links TRBV28 with TRBJ2-2; D is perhaps TRBD1 (6 bases). In DNA, the CDR3 is TGTGCCAGCCTGCCCGGGACACCGAACACCGGGGAGCTGTTTTTT. Amino acids: CASLPGTPNTGELFF. The whole variable domain, filled in from reference TRBV28 and TRBJ2-2, reads DVKVTQSSRYLVKRTGEKVFLECVQDMDHENMFWYRQDPGLGLRLIYFSYDVKMKEKGDIPEGYSVSREKKERFSLILESASTNQTSMYLCASLPGTPNTGELFFGEGSRLTVL.